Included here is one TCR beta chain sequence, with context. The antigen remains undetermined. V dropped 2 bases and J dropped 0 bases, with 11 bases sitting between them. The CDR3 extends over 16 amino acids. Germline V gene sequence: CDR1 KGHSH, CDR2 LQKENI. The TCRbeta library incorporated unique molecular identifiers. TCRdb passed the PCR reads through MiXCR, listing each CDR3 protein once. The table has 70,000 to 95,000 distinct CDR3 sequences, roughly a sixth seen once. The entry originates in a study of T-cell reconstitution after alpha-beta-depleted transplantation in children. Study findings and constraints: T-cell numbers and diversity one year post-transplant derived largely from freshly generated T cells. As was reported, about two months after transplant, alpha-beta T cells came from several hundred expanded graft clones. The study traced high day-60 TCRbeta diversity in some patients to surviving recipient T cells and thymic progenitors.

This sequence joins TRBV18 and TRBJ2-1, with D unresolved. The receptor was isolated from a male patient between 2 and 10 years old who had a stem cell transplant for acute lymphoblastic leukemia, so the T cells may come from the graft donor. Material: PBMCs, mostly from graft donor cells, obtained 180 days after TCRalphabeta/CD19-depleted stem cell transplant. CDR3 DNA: TGTGCCAGCTCACCAGCGTCCCCGAGCTCCTACAATGAGCAGTTCTTC. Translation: CASSPASPSSYNEQFF.